The text below deals with one T cell receptor beta chain. As yet, its antigen is unknown. This record comes from a study of cytomegalovirus exposure and HLA in healthy donors. Repertoires were generated with immunoSEQ multiplex PCR, while TCRdb's copy carries only in-frame clones and drops some. The sample yields about 120,000 clones, approximately 92% seen once. The CDR3 is 14 amino acids. The germline gives CDR1 SGHAT, CDR2 FQNNGV. Trimming stripped 7 bases from V and 0 bases from J, with 12 bases between. Study findings and constraints: The study recorded 150 to 200 TCR beta chains that were cytomegalovirus-associated.

The sample consisted of PBMCs. The source is a woman aged 18 to 35 in good health and CMV-seronegative. V usage is TRBV11-2 and J usage is TRBJ2-5; a possible D gene is TRBD1 (6 bases). The CDR3, as DNA: TGTGCCAGCACCCTACAGGGATACCAAGAGACCCAGTACTTC. Its protein product is CASTLQGYQETQYF.